This T cell receptor (beta chain) was found in a study of identical twins. Study-wide findings and caveats: With monozygotic twins, out-of-frame TCR alpha sharing exceeded what models estimated.

In regard to this clonotype: No antigen is known for it.

The CDR3 loop spans 15 amino acids. V gave up 5 bases and J gave up 3 bases; unmatched junction bases: 10. Germline V CDR1 and CDR2: SGHTA, FQGNSA. There were only healthy Caucasians among the donors. TCRdb reanalysed the 5' RACE reads using MiXCR and keeps one entry per CDR3 protein. This sample has about 220,000 distinct CDR3 sequences; roughly 7.5% occur once, and the top ten carry approximately 2%. The sample was also linked to a second study, of yellow fever vaccine responses in identical twins. In that study: Twins reportedly showed a vaccine T cell response that seemed partly convergent and partly personalized.

The V and J genes are TRBV7-2 and TRBJ2-7; 7 bases agree with TRBD1. Sequenced material: memory (CD45RO+) T cells sorted from blood. The source of this sequence is a woman younger than 30 in good health. CDR3 bases: TGTGCCAGCAGCCCTGGGGACAGAACTTTCTACGAGCAGTACTTC. Protein: CASSPGDRTFYEQYF.